The 30 T cell receptor beta chains listed next were all sequenced from one sample in a study of a mutant IDH1 vaccine in newly diagnosed glioma listed by TCRdb under 2021. The time point label of this sample denotes: week 23, last vaccination. Every vaccine dose consisted of 300 ug of a 20-mer mutant IDH1 peptide in Montanide, administered subcutaneously together with topical imiquimod. Their specific antigens are unknown. Preparation of the library involved the immunoSEQ multiplex PCR assay. TCRdb's version of the immuneACCESS table is confined to in-frame rearrangements and falls short of the full clone set. An unresolved V gene accounts for under half of the shortfall where checked; the remainder is of unknown origin. This sample gives roughly 38,000 clones in total; approximately 72% of them show up just once. Around 5.3% of the sample is held by the ten biggest clonotypes. The material sequenced was PBMCs, taken from a glioma patient whose treatment included an IDH1 peptide vaccine. The receptors originated from a man aged 45-60 years with glioma.

This clone was seen a few times. The chain is built from TRBV5-1 and TRBJ1-1; possibly TRBD1 for D (6 bases). This CDR3 has 14 residues. Trimming took off 4 bases at V and 1 base at J, with 11 bases between the two ends. Germline loops: CDR1 SGHRS, CDR2 YFSETQ. The CDR3 DNA follows: TGCGCCAGCAGCCCGGGACAAACGAACACTGAAGCTTTCTTT. Its protein product is CASSPGQTNTEAFF.

This sequence joins TRBV5-1 and TRBJ1-1, with D possibly being TRBD1 (6 bases). Germline V gene sequence: CDR1 SGHRS, CDR2 YFSETQ. The CDR3 is made up of 15 amino acids. V lost 4 bases, J lost 3 bases, and 16 bases lay in between. The CDR3 here is CASSQNREEDTEAFF. Here the CDR3 DNA reads TGCGCCAGCAGCCAGAACAGGGAAGAGGACACTGAAGCTTTCTTT. The full variable domain, its missing parts supplied by reference TRBV5-1 and TRBJ1-1, is KAGVTQTPRYLIKTRGQQVTLSCSPISGHRSVSWYQQTPGQGLQFLFEYFSETQRNKGNFPGRFSGRQFSNSRSEMNVSTLELGDSALYLCASSQNREEDTEAFFGQGTRLTVV.

The chain couples TRBV7-9 to TRBJ2-4, with 10 nucleotides matching TRBD2. Germline loops: CDR1 SEHNR, CDR2 FQNEAQ (reference sequence). After removal of 5 bases from V and 8 bases from J, the junction contained 6 bases not matched to a gene. The CDR3 has 14 amino acids. The CDR3 DNA sequence: TGTGCCAGCAGCAAAAAAGCGGGGGGGGACATTCAGTACTTC. It codes for CASSKKAGGDIQYF.

The chain is built from TRBV6-5 and TRBJ2-3; TRBD2 matches 10 bases. There are 15 residues in the CDR3. Per the germline V gene, CDR1 is MNHEY and CDR2 is SVGAGI. Trimming took 2 bases from V and 5 from J; bases not matched to a gene: 4. CDR3 sequence (DNA): TGTGCCAGCAGTTACCTAGCGGGGGCGGGAGATACGCAGTATTTT. Translated: CASSYLAGAGDTQYF.

The chain couples TRBV5-1 to TRBJ2-3; 7 bases are a match to TRBD2. Germline V gene sequence: CDR1 SGHRS, CDR2 YFSETQ. There are 14 residues in the CDR3. The ends lost 6 bases at V and 0 bases at J; junction bases unmatched: 4. CDR3 sequence reads: CASTRGVSTDTQYF. CDR3 bases: TGCGCCAGCACTCGGGGGGTCAGCACAGATACGCAGTATTTT. Full variable domain (remainder filled in from reference TRBV5-1 and TRBJ2-3): KAGVTQTPRYLIKTRGQQVTLSCSPISGHRSVSWYQQTPGQGLQFLFEYFSETQRNKGNFPGRFSGRQFSNSRSEMNVSTLELGDSALYLCASTRGVSTDTQYFGPGTRLTVL.

The CDR3 sequence: CSVDGAGPYQETQYF. The DNA of the CDR3 is TGCAGCGTTGACGGAGCGGGACCGTACCAAGAGACCCAGTACTTC. J is TRBJ2-5 and V is TRBV29-1, with TRBD2 identical over 7 bases. The ends lost 3 bases at V and 0 bases at J; junction bases unmatched: 7. CDR3 length: 15 amino acids. CDR1 and CDR2 (germline): SQVTM, ANQGSEA. The complete variable domain, with remaining parts taken from reference TRBV29-1 and TRBJ2-5, reads SAVISQKPSRDICQRGTSLTIQCQVDSQVTMMFWYRQQPGQSLTLIATANQGSEATYESGFVIDKFPISRPNLTFSTLTVSNMSPEDSSIYLCSVDGAGPYQETQYFGPGTRLLVL.

The chain links TRBV9 to TRBJ2-1, with D possibly matching TRBD1 (6 bases). Germline V gene data show CDR1 as SGDLS and CDR2 as YYNGEE. This CDR3 comprises 13 residues. V was clipped by 5 bases and J by 4 bases, with 10 bases between them. The CDR3 region has the DNA TGTGCCAGCAGTCAGGACAGTTACAATGAGCAGTTCTTC. It specifies CASSQDSYNEQFF.

This chain joins TRBV6-6 and TRBJ1-3; D not resolved. V lost 7 bases and J 0 bases, leaving 10 bases between the germline ends. Germline assignment: CDR1 MNHNY and CDR2 SVGAGI (reference sequence). The CDR3 is 14 residues long. CDR3 sequence (DNA): TGTGCCAGCATCACCGGGAGCTCTGGAAACACCATATATTTT. Its protein is CASITGSSGNTIYF.

This clone came up a few times. The chain recombines TRBV11-3 with TRBJ1-5; D call uncertain. Germline lookup yields CDR1 SGHNT and CDR2 YENEEA. The CDR3 spans 16 residues. The V gene lost 7 bases and the J gene lost 5 bases, with 21 bases spanning the gap. CDR3 loop: CASNHRRPTYDQPQHF. The CDR3 nucleotides read TGTGCCAGCAATCATAGGAGACCCACTTATGATCAGCCCCAGCATTTT.

This chain links TRBV30 with TRBJ2-5; D possibly corresponds to TRBD2 (7 bases). The CDR3 is made up of 13 amino acids. V was cut by 2 bases and J by 7 bases, with 14 bases left in between. The germline gives CDR1 GTSNPN, CDR2 SVGIG (reference sequence). The CDR3 DNA reads TGTGCCTGGAGTCACAGGGAGGGGGGGACCCAGTACTTC. Translating it yields CAWSHREGGTQYF.

The chain carries TRBV2 and TRBJ2-1; D call uncertain. The CDR3 consists of 11 residues. Trimming removed 4 bases from V and 15 bases from J, with 13 bases in between. In germline, CDR1 is SNHLY, CDR2 FYNNEI. This chain's CDR3 is CASSASRVGFF. The CDR3 nucleotides read TGTGCCAGCAGTGCAAGCCGGGTGGGGTTCTTC.

This clone has just one count. This chain links TRBV4-1 with TRBJ1-5; D is perhaps TRBD1 (6 bases). The V gene's germline CDR1 is MGHRA and CDR2 YSYEKL. The CDR3 runs 13 residues. Deletions cut 4 bases from V and 7 bases from J, with 11 bases between. The CDR3 sequence: CASSLYRAQPQHF. CDR3 DNA sequence: TGCGCCAGCAGCCTTTACAGGGCCCAGCCCCAGCATTTT.

The chain couples TRBV19 to TRBJ2-7; the D gene could be TRBD1 or TRBD2 (6 bases each). V lost 5 bases, J lost 1 base, and 15 bases lay in between. The CDR3 loop spans 15 amino acids. Germline V gene lookup returns CDR1 LNHDA and CDR2 SQIVND (reference sequence). CDR3 region: CASSSGAPVSYEQYF. In DNA, the CDR3 is TGTGCCAGTAGTTCGGGGGCCCCAGTGTCCTACGAGCAGTACTTC. Looking up the rest from reference TRBV19 and TRBJ2-7 gives the full variable domain: DGGITQSPKYLFRKEGQNVTLSCEQNLNHDAMYWYRQDPGQGLRLIYYSQIVNDFQKGDIAEGYSVSREKKESFPLTVTSAQKNPTAFYLCASSSGAPVSYEQYFGPGTRLTVT.

The rearrangement joins TRBV5-6 to TRBJ1-3; D not resolved. V was cut by 3 bases and J by 0 bases, with 7 bases left in between. The germline gives CDR1 SGHDT, CDR2 YYEEEE. The CDR3 consists of 14 residues. The CDR3 is CASSSRGSGNTIYF. DNA of the CDR3: TGTGCCAGCAGCTCCCGTGGCTCTGGAAACACCATATATTTT. The whole variable domain, filled in from reference TRBV5-6 and TRBJ1-3, reads DAGVTQSPTHLIKTRGQQVTLRCSPKSGHDTVSWYQQALGQGPQFIFQYYEEEERQRGNFPDRFSGHQFPNYSSELNVNALLLGDSALYLCASSSRGSGNTIYFGEGSWLTVV.

CDR3 sequence: CASSHRDRSGNTIYF. The DNA for the CDR3 is TGTGCCAGCAGCCACCGGGACCGCTCTGGAAACACCATATATTTT. The chain recombines TRBV6-5 with TRBJ1-3; tentative D call: TRBD1 (5 bases). Germline loops: CDR1 MNHEY, CDR2 SVGAGI. The CDR3 consists of 15 residues. V lost 6 bases, J lost 0 bases, and 12 bases lay in between.

This clone was detected a few times. The rearrangement uses TRBV7-9 and TRBJ1-1; tentatively, D is TRBD1 (5 bases). Deletions cut 7 bases from V and 0 bases from J, with 21 bases between. This CDR3 contains 17 residues. Germline lookup yields CDR1 SEHNR and CDR2 FQNEAQ (reference sequence). The chain's CDR3 is CASTEGKGPSMNTEAFF. CDR3 sequence (DNA): TGTGCCAGCACCGAGGGAAAGGGGCCCTCTATGAACACTGAAGCTTTCTTT.

The genes are TRBV4-3 and TRBJ1-1; unclear D gene. With 4 bases removed from V and 5 bases from J, the gap between germline ends came to 11 bases. The CDR3 consists of 13 residues. Germline assignment: CDR1 LGHNA and CDR2 YSLEER. CDR3 sequence: CASSRLGGTEAFF. The CDR3 DNA reads as TGCGCCAGCAGCCGCTTGGGAGGGACTGAAGCTTTCTTT.

The J gene is TRBJ1-4, the V gene TRBV30; D not certain. Trimming took 1 base from V and 16 from J, leaving 19 bases between them. CDR3 length: 13 residues. CDR1 is GTSNPN, CDR2 SVGIG, per germline (reference sequence). DNA for the CDR3: TGTGCCTGGAGTGAGTCGGCAGGCCGAGTGGAGTTTTTT. Encoded protein: CAWSESAGRVEFF.

V and J are TRBV4-2 and TRBJ2-7, with a possible D match to TRBD1 (5 bases). Germline loops: CDR1 LGHNA, CDR2 YNFKEQ. This CDR3 has 16 residues. The V gene lost 0 bases and the J gene lost 1 base, with 13 bases spanning the gap. Written as DNA, the CDR3 is TGTGCCAGCAGCCAAGATCTAGGGGTTAGATCCTACGAGCAGTACTTC. It translates to CASSQDLGVRSYEQYF.

This clone was observed a few times. V gene TRBV5-1 combines with J gene TRBJ1-2; 9 bases align to TRBD1. Germline V lookup: CDR1 SGHRS, CDR2 YFSETQ. The CDR3 length is 14 residues. Trimming took 4 bases from V and 6 from J; bases not matched to a gene: 7. CDR3 region: CASSTRTGADGYTF. The CDR3 DNA reads TGCGCCAGCAGCACACGGACAGGGGCCGATGGCTACACCTTC.

This clone was recorded once. This rearrangement joins TRBV27 to TRBJ1-2; no clear D. The CDR3 has 16 amino acids. The germline V gene has CDR1 MNHEY and CDR2 SMNVEV (reference sequence). The V end lost 3 bases, the J end lost 8 bases, and 22 bases lay between the germline ends. CDR3 amino acids: CASSLRSGRLYTGYTF. The CDR3 bases are TGTGCCAGCAGTTTGCGGTCTGGCCGACTCTATACGGGCTACACCTTC.

This chain joins TRBV6-1 and TRBJ2-7, with unresolved D. V shed 5 bases and J shed 3 bases, with 11 bases lying between them. This CDR3 has 13 amino acids. The germline V gene has CDR1 MNHNS and CDR2 SASEGT. CDR3 nucleotide sequence: TGTGCCAGCAGTACCCCAGGTCTCTACGAGCAGTACTTC. Amino acid sequence: CASSTPGLYEQYF.

The genes are TRBV27 and TRBJ2-6, with D unclear. Germline CDR1 and CDR2: MNHEY and SMNVEV (reference sequence). The CDR3 covers 14 residues. V was pared by 6 bases and J by 2 bases, with 8 bases between. The CDR3 nucleotides read TGTGCCAGCAGCCTAGGGCCTGGGGCCAACGTCCTGACTTTC. Residues: CASSLGPGANVLTF. Full variable domain (missing parts from reference TRBV27 and TRBJ2-6): EAQVTQNPRYLITVTGKKLTVTCSQNMNHEYMSWYRQDPGLGLRQIYYSMNVEVTDKGDVPEGYKVSRKEKRNFPLILESPSPNQTSLYFCASSLGPGANVLTFGAGSRLTVL.

The rearrangement links TRBV7-9 to TRBJ1-2; 9 bases line up with TRBD1. This CDR3 spans 14 amino acids. Losses at the gene ends were 3 bases for V and 4 bases for J; bases not matched to a gene: 3. Germline values: CDR1 SEHNR, CDR2 FQNEAQ (reference sequence). The CDR3 DNA reads TGTGCCAGCAGCTTCCGGGACAGGGTCTATGGCTACACCTTC. Translated, it gives CASSFRDRVYGYTF.

This chain connects TRBV6-5 to TRBJ2-3; D perhaps matches TRBD2 (5 bases). The CDR3 spans 15 residues. The ends were cut back, 6 bases at V and 2 bases at J, with 15 bases in the middle. The germline V gene encodes CDR1 MNHEY and CDR2 SVGAGI. This CDR3 is CASSPPGLSTDTQYF. The CDR3 coding sequence is TGTGCCAGCAGCCCTCCTGGACTCTCCACAGATACGCAGTATTTT.

This clone has more than one count but fewer than ten. The V gene is TRBV30, the J gene TRBJ1-5, with D perhaps TRBD1 (6 bases). Trimming stripped 0 bases from V and 1 base from J, with 7 bases between. From germline, CDR1 is GTSNPN and CDR2 SVGIG (reference sequence). This CDR3 region has 14 residues. The CDR3: CAWSVTGSNQPQHF. In DNA form, the CDR3 reads TGTGCCTGGAGTGTAACAGGGAGCAATCAGCCCCAGCATTTT.

J is TRBJ2-2 and V is TRBV5-1; 10 bases are a match to TRBD1. This CDR3 region has 17 residues. Looked up from germline, CDR1 is SGHRS and CDR2 is YFSETQ. J lost 7 bases, V lost 4 bases, and 13 bases had no gene match. The CDR3, as DNA: TGCGCCAGCAGCCCCGCCGGAGGCGGGACAGGGGTCGGGGAGCTGTTTTTT. As protein: CASSPAGGGTGVGELFF. Variable domain in full (rest from reference TRBV5-1 and TRBJ2-2): KAGVTQTPRYLIKTRGQQVTLSCSPISGHRSVSWYQQTPGQGLQFLFEYFSETQRNKGNFPGRFSGRQFSNSRSEMNVSTLELGDSALYLCASSPAGGGTGVGELFFGEGSRLTVL.

The gene calls are TRBV18 and TRBJ1-4; TRBD1 might be the D (5 bases). The CDR3 consists of 14 residues. Between the trimmed V and J ends, which lost 6 bases and 0 bases, there was a span of 8 bases. Per germline, CDR1 KGHSH and CDR2 LQKENI. The CDR3 DNA is TGTGCCAGCTCTAGGGGAGCAACTAATGAAAAACTGTTTTTT. Its protein product is CASSRGATNEKLFF. The full variable domain, completed using reference TRBV18 and TRBJ1-4, is NAGVMQNPRHLVRRRGQEARLRCSPMKGHSHVYWYRQLPEEGLKFMVYLQKENIIDESGMPKERFSAEFPKEGPSILRIQQVVRGDSAAYFCASSRGATNEKLFFGSGTQLSVL.

In DNA form, the CDR3 reads TGTGCCAGCAGTCCCGCACCTCTCCGTCGGGGAACTGAAGCTTTCTTT. Its translation: CASSPAPLRRGTEAFF. V gene TRBV6-4 combines with J gene TRBJ1-1; D is undetermined. This CDR3 spans 16 amino acids. V lost 5 bases and J lost 5, with 21 bases in between. CDR1 MRHNA and CDR2 SNTAGT come from the germline V gene.

This clone has just a few counts. The same CDR3 also results from other DNA sequences found in this sample. The chain couples TRBV6-6 to TRBJ1-1; D possibly corresponds to TRBD1 (6 bases). This CDR3 has 13 amino acids. V lost 8 bases to trimming and J lost 1 base, with 11 bases between them. Germline V lookup: CDR1 MNHNY, CDR2 SVGAGI (reference sequence). The CDR3 loop reads CASRPRGNTEAFF. The DNA of the CDR3 is TGTGCCAGCCGACCCAGGGGGAACACTGAAGCTTTCTTT.